Shown below are 7 T cell receptor beta chains from a single sample sequenced in a study of cytomegalovirus exposure and HLA in healthy donors. Researchers ran the PCR with 60 Vbeta and 13 Jbeta primers. Libraries were prepared by immunoSEQ multiplex PCR; TCRdb keeps only in-frame clonotypes and omits some of them. The repertoire consists of hundreds of thousands of clones, with around 90% occurring once and the leading ten covering about 2.3%. Specimen: PBMCs. These receptors all come from a woman in her late teens or twenties in good health and CMV-seronegative.

This chain joins TRBV5-4 and TRBJ1-2; 8 bases agree with TRBD1. Germline loops: CDR1 SGHNT, CDR2 YYREEE (reference sequence). V shed 6 bases, J shed 2 bases, and the junction held 9 bases outside the gene matches. This CDR3 has 15 residues. Here the CDR3 DNA reads TGTGCCAGCATCATCCAGGGGGCGCCGAACTATGGCTACACCTTC. As protein: CASIIQGAPNYGYTF.

V usage is TRBV5-1 and J usage is TRBJ1-2; D unclear. The CDR3 is 13 residues long. The germline CDR1 and CDR2 sequences are SGHRS and YFSETQ. With 5 bases removed from V and 0 bases from J, the gap between germline ends came to 8 bases. The CDR3 nucleotides are TGCGCCAGCAGGCAAAACACTAACTATGGCTACACCTTC. Translated: CASRQNTNYGYTF.

The V and J genes are TRBV27 and TRBJ1-1, with TRBD1 matching over 7 bases. The CDR3 covers 14 residues. Germline trimming cut 0 bases from V and 8 bases from J; bases unmatched to any gene: 6. Germline V CDR1 and CDR2: MNHEY, SMNVEV (reference sequence). Written as DNA, the CDR3 is TGTGCCAGCAGTTTATCCCCCCGACAGGGCGAAGCTTTCTTT. This gives the protein CASSLSPRQGEAFF.

The chain carries TRBV2 and TRBJ2-2, with D maybe TRBD2 (5 bases). Trimming left V 8 bases short and J 7 bases short, with 17 bases between. Germline V gene data show CDR1 as SNHLY and CDR2 as FYNNEI. The CDR3 runs 14 residues. The CDR3 coding sequence is TGTGCCAGCGATGAGGGTACAGTGGGCGGGGAGCTGTTTTTT. Translated, it gives CASDEGTVGGELFF.

This clone was seen a single time. This chain uses TRBV5-1 with TRBJ2-7; tentative D call: TRBD1 (6 bases). Trimming removed 2 bases from V and 4 bases from J, with 13 bases in between. This CDR3 comprises 14 residues. Germline V gives CDR1 SGHRS, CDR2 YFSETQ. The CDR3 is CASSFAGVPYEQYF. CDR3 DNA: TGCGCCAGCAGCTTTGCAGGGGTCCCATACGAGCAGTACTTC.

V is TRBV7-8 and J is TRBJ2-1; unclear D gene. Trimming removed 1 base from V and 8 bases from J, with 6 bases in between. Germline V gene sequence: CDR1 SGHVS, CDR2 FQNEAQ. The CDR3 spans 12 residues. DNA of the CDR3: TGTGCCAGCAGCTTAGTATCGGATGAGCAGTTCTTC. Its translation is CASSLVSDEQFF.

The rearrangement links TRBV7-2 to TRBJ2-7; the match to TRBD2 covers 11 bases. The CDR3 runs to 15 residues. Germline CDR1 is SGHTA and CDR2 is FQGNSA. V gave up 1 base and J gave up 2 bases; unmatched junction bases: 1. The CDR3 DNA is TGTGCCAGCAGCTTAGGACTAGCGGGGACCTACGAGCAGTACTTC. Protein product: CASSLGLAGTYEQYF.